Below are 4 T cell receptor beta chains sequenced from a single sample in a study of human T cells and chemical hapten exposure. TCRdb independently ran MiXCR on the RACE reads; one entry per CDR3 protein. The sample has about 90,000 distinct CDR3 sequences; around 8.8% are singletons. Indicated time point: pre-sensitization, week 0. Treatment noted: therapeutic diphenylcyclopropenone sensitization with weekly scalp DPC. The sequenced sample was whole blood, obtained in connection with sensitization to the hapten diphenylcyclopropenone (DPC). These receptors came from a man aged 40-49 years with alopecia areata. Some clones in this sample may be carry-over from other donors' samples.

This clonotype was observed a few times. The chain uses TRBV5-4 and TRBJ1-4, with TRBD1 matching over 12 bases. The CDR3 is 15 amino acids. In germline, CDR1 is SGHNT, CDR2 YYREEE (reference sequence). Germline trimming cut 3 bases from V and 8 bases from J; bases unmatched to any gene: 5. As DNA, the CDR3 is TGTGCCAGCAGCTGGGGACAGGGGGCTGGAGAAAAACTGTTTTTT. It specifies CASSWGQGAGEKLFF.

In its sample, this clonotype was seen a few times. V usage is TRBV30 and J usage is TRBJ2-3; 16 bases align to TRBD2. The V segment lost 7 bases and the J segment 2 bases; nucleotides outside the gene matches: 6. Germline lookup yields CDR1 GTSNPN and CDR2 SVGIG (reference sequence). The CDR3 sequence is 16 residues long. DNA for the CDR3: TGTGCCTCCGGGACTAGCGGGAGGGGATCCACAGATACGCAGTATTTT. This translates into CASGTSGRGSTDTQYF.

This clonotype came up many times. The chain recombines TRBV12-3 or TRBV12-4 with TRBJ1-5; 7 nucleotides line up with TRBD1. With V trimmed by 4 bases and J by 7 bases, 7 bases remained unmatched. The CDR3 is 14 residues long. The CDR3 protein is CASSSGQPGQPQHF. The CDR3 DNA is TGTGCCAGCAGTTCGGGACAGCCCGGACAGCCCCAGCATTTT.

In its sample, this clonotype was seen many times. The V gene is TRBV28, the J gene TRBJ1-5, with D maybe TRBD1 (6 bases). This CDR3 spans 17 amino acids. Germline V CDR1 and CDR2: MDHEN, SYDVKM. Trimming took 5 bases from V and 4 from J, leaving 21 bases between them. The CDR3 spells CASSPYRQVAQNQPQHF. CDR3 DNA sequence: TGTGCCAGCAGTCCATACCGACAGGTAGCACAAAATCAGCCCCAGCATTTT.